Listed here are 27 T cell receptor beta chains from one sample, sequenced in a study of glioma-infiltrating T cells. TCR alpha and beta CDR3 regions were amplified from RNA using iRepertoire nested multiplex PCR. MiXCR, applied by TCRdb to the multiplex PCR reads, yields one record per CDR3 protein. The sample carries roughly 350,000 distinct CDR3 sequences, more than 35% recorded once. Specimen: glioma tissue, nonneoplastic brain tissue, or PBMCs (not recorded which). The source of these receptors is a human donor with low-grade glioma or glioblastoma, undergoing nonglioma brain surgery, or in good health (not recorded which).

The V gene is TRBV27, the J gene TRBJ2-1; 7 bases align to TRBD1. The CDR3 runs 14 residues. Germline assignment: CDR1 MNHEY and CDR2 SMNVEV (reference sequence). With 3 bases clipped from V and 12 bases from J, the junction kept 11 bases outside the gene matches. The CDR3 sequence is CASSLYNRGHGQFF. CDR3 nucleotides: TGTGCCAGCAGTTTGTATAACAGGGGCCATGGGCAGTTCTTC.

In its sample, this clonotype was seen a few times. This chain links TRBV12-3 or TRBV12-4 with TRBJ2-5; 8 nucleotides agree with TRBD1. The CDR3 spans 14 residues. J lost 4 bases, V lost 2 bases, and 3 bases had no gene match. CDR3 sequence: CASSLRTGRETQYF. CDR3 nucleotides: TGTGCCAGCAGTTTAAGGACAGGGCGAGAGACCCAGTACTTC.

This clonotype has just a few counts. This sequence joins TRBV10-3 and TRBJ2-2, with 7 bases matching TRBD1. The CDR3 has 15 residues. V shed 6 bases, J shed 2 bases, and the junction held 6 bases outside the gene matches. CDR1 is ENHRY, CDR2 SYGVKD, per germline. The CDR3 reads CAIRTGTANTGELFF. CDR3 nucleotides: TGTGCCATCAGAACCGGGACAGCAAACACCGGGGAGCTGTTTTTT.

The gene calls are TRBV6-5 and TRBJ2-7; D is perhaps TRBD1 (5 bases). V lost 2 bases and J lost 5, with 10 bases in between. The germline CDR1 and CDR2 sequences are MNHEY and SVGAGI. This CDR3 has 13 amino acids. The CDR3 here is CASSYRVGDEQYF. CDR3 coding DNA: TGTGCCAGCAGTTACCGGGTAGGGGACGAGCAGTACTTC.

This clonotype appeared many times. The chain recombines TRBV6-2 or TRBV6-3 with TRBJ2-2, with D possibly matching TRBD2 (5 bases). The CDR3 has 14 residues. Trimming shortened V by 6 bases and J by 4 bases, and 12 bases separated the two germline ends. Germline lookup yields CDR1 MNHEY and CDR2 SVGEGT. The CDR3 protein is CASRVSLATGELFF. In nucleotides, the CDR3 is TGTGCCAGCAGGGTGTCCCTAGCCACCGGGGAGCTGTTTTTT.

This clonotype has more than one count but fewer than ten. V gene TRBV6-1 combines with J gene TRBJ1-6; 12 bases map to TRBD1. V lost 6 bases and J lost 10; bases outside the gene matches: 7. Germline V gene data show CDR1 as MNHNS and CDR2 as SASEGT. The CDR3 contains 15 residues. CDR3 residues: CASSSGTGGRSPLHF. In DNA form, the CDR3 reads TGTGCCAGCAGCTCAGGGACAGGGGGCAGATCACCCCTCCACTTT.

In its sample, this clonotype was seen a few times. This sequence joins TRBV28 and TRBJ1-1; 7 bases line up with TRBD1. Germline lookup yields CDR1 MDHEN and CDR2 SYDVKM. Trimming at V came to 0 bases and at J to 8 bases, leaving 6 bases not matched to a gene. The CDR3 has 14 amino acids. The CDR3 bases are TGTGCCAGCAGTTTATGGTTTCGGACAGGCGAAGCTTTCTTT. It encodes CASSLWFRTGEAFF. Full variable domain (outside the CDR3, taken from reference TRBV28 and TRBJ1-1): DVKVTQSSRYLVKRTGEKVFLECVQDMDHENMFWYRQDPGLGLRLIYFSYDVKMKEKGDIPEGYSVSREKKERFSLILESASTNQTSMYLCASSLWFRTGEAFFGQGTRLTVV.

This clonotype was picked up one time. This chain connects TRBV27 to TRBJ2-5, with D possibly matching TRBD1 (5 bases). The CDR3 totals 14 residues. The V gene's germline CDR1 is MNHEY and CDR2 SMNVEV (reference sequence). V was trimmed by 5 bases and J by 5 bases, leaving 15 bases between them. The CDR3 is CASSPRAAGETQYF. For the CDR3, the DNA is TGTGCCAGCAGTCCTCGGGCGGCAGGGGAGACCCAGTACTTC.

The V gene is TRBV30, the J gene TRBJ2-4; D possibly corresponds to TRBD1 (5 bases). Germline V lookup: CDR1 GTSNPN, CDR2 SVGIG (reference sequence). This CDR3 contains 14 residues. The V gene lost 5 bases and the J gene lost 0 bases, with 11 bases spanning the gap. CDR3 sequence reads: CAWEDSLAKNIQYF. In DNA, the CDR3 is TGTGCCTGGGAAGACAGCCTAGCCAAAAACATTCAGTACTTC. The variable domain in full, with the rest retrieved from reference TRBV30 and TRBJ2-4, is SQTIHQWPATLVQPVGSPLSLECTVEGTSNPNLYWYRQAAGRGLQLLFYSVGIGQISSEVPQNLSASRPQDRQFILSSKKLLLSDSGFYLCAWEDSLAKNIQYFGAGTRLSVL.

This clonotype was seen ten or more times. The chain carries TRBV6-2 or TRBV6-3 and TRBJ2-2; D is ambiguous. Germline V CDR1 and CDR2: MNHEY, SVGEGT. The CDR3 has 14 residues. V lost 6 bases and J 7 bases, leaving 15 bases between the germline ends. CDR3 DNA sequence: TGTGCCAGCAGCTGGGCTAAGTCGAACGGGGAGCTGTTTTTT. Amino acid sequence: CASSWAKSNGELFF.

This clonotype was detected many times. The chain has TRBV27 and TRBJ2-7, with TRBD2 identical over 13 bases. The junction had 2 bases not matched to a gene; V was cut back by 6 bases and J by 6 bases. The V gene's germline CDR1 is MNHEY and CDR2 SMNVEV (reference sequence). The CDR3 spans 13 residues. DNA of the CDR3: TGTGCCAGCAGACTAGCGGGAGGGAGCGAGCAGTACTTC. The encoded protein is CASRLAGGSEQYF.

As to this clonotype: This sequence may be a read error, since a much larger clone differs from it by one base. The chain links TRBV20-1 to TRBJ1-1; D not resolved. V gave up 1 base and J gave up 2 bases, with 8 bases separating them. Germline V lookup: CDR1 DFQATT, CDR2 SNEGSKA (reference sequence). The CDR3 totals 13 residues. CDR3 bases: TGCAGTGCTAGAGGGCCAGCCAACACTGAAGCTTTCTTT. Amino acid sequence: CSARGPANTEAFF.

This clonotype was seen only once. Possible read error: a much larger clone is one base away. The genes are TRBV28 and TRBJ1-4; no definite D call. Germline-derived CDR1 and CDR2 are MDHEN and SYDVKM. This CDR3 comprises 13 residues. CDR3 sequence: CASRSWTNDKLFF. The CDR3 coding sequence is TGTGCCAGCAGGAGTTGGACTAATGACAAACTGTTTTTT. Drawing the rest from reference TRBV28 and TRBJ1-4, the complete variable domain is DVKVTQSSRYLVKRTGEKVFLECVQDMDHENMFWYRQDPGLGLRLIYFSYDVKMKEKGDIPEGYSVSREKKERFSLILESASTNQTSMYLCASRSWTNDKLFFGSGTQLSVL.

This clonotype has a handful of counts. This rearrangement joins TRBV7-9 to TRBJ1-1, with D possibly being TRBD1 (5 bases). The CDR3 extends over 14 amino acids. Trimming removed 3 bases from V and 4 bases from J, with 12 bases in between. Germline CDR1 reads SEHNR; CDR2 reads FQNEAQ (reference sequence). The CDR3 DNA sequence: TGTGCCAGCAGCTTTGGGACTCCGGCCACTGAAGCTTTCTTT. Translation gives CASSFGTPATEAFF.

Of note for this clonotype: An end of the junction differs from the germline gene, which may be a read error. V and J are TRBV7-9 and TRBJ2-1; D may be TRBD1 (5 bases). In germline, CDR1 is SEHNR, CDR2 FQNEAQ (reference sequence). The CDR3 spans 13 residues. The CDR3 here is CASTLGVNNGQFF. CDR3 bases: TGTGCCAGCACCTTAGGGGTGAACAATGGGCAGTTCTTC.

The chain carries TRBV12-3 or TRBV12-4 and TRBJ2-1, with 14 bases fitting TRBD2. CDR3 size: 19 residues. Trimming cost V 3 bases and J 4 bases; bases outside gene matches: 11. The CDR3 loop is CASSFIRLAGGPGYNEQFF. The CDR3 nucleotides are TGTGCCAGCAGTTTCATTCGACTAGCGGGAGGGCCGGGATACAATGAGCAGTTCTTC.

There are many counts of this clonotype. This chain links TRBV6-1 with TRBJ2-5; D perhaps matches TRBD2 (7 bases). This CDR3 contains 18 residues. Trimming took off 5 bases at V and 4 bases at J, with 26 bases between the two ends. Germline lookup yields CDR1 MNHNS and CDR2 SASEGT. CDR3 DNA sequence: TGTGCCAGCAGTTTGTGGGGGGGCCTAGCCGGAGGAGGAGAGACCCAGTACTTC. Amino acids: CASSLWGGLAGGGETQYF.

This clonotype has a handful of counts. The gene calls are TRBV28 and TRBJ2-1, with D perhaps TRBD1 or TRBD2 (6 bases each). The CDR3 extends over 15 amino acids. The V and J ends lost 6 bases and 15 bases respectively, with 27 bases between them. Germline values: CDR1 MDHEN, CDR2 SYDVKM. This CDR3 reads CASSKTTRGLPVSFF. The CDR3 DNA reads as TGTGCCAGCAGCAAAACTACCAGGGGACTCCCTGTGTCGTTCTTC.

CDR3 sequence reads: CASSIFTEAFF. CDR3 sequence (DNA): TGTGCCAGTAGTATTTTCACTGAAGCTTTCTTT. V usage is TRBV19 and J usage is TRBJ1-1, with D unresolved. Germline V gene data show CDR1 as LNHDA and CDR2 as SQIVND (reference sequence). The CDR3 totals 11 residues. The V and J ends lost 3 bases and 4 bases respectively, with 3 bases between them.

The chain uses TRBV20-1 and TRBJ1-6; no definite D call. Germline loops: CDR1 DFQATT, CDR2 SNEGSKA (reference sequence). The V and J ends lost 3 bases and 6 bases respectively, with 9 bases between them. The CDR3 runs to 13 residues. This CDR3 reads CSARVRSNSPLHF. CDR3 sequence (DNA): TGCAGTGCTAGGGTACGGAGTAATTCACCCCTCCACTTT.

The chain joins TRBV28 to TRBJ1-6; D possibly corresponds to TRBD1 (5 bases). V was pared by 1 base and J by 4 bases, with 8 bases between. The germline CDR1 and CDR2 sequences are MDHEN and SYDVKM. CDR3 length: 15 amino acids. DNA of the CDR3: TGTGCCAGCAGTTTATTGGGGGTGTATAATTCACCCCTCCACTTT. Encoded protein: CASSLLGVYNSPLHF.

The V gene is TRBV4-1, the J gene TRBJ2-7; 9 bases are a match to TRBD1. Germline V lookup: CDR1 MGHRA, CDR2 YSYEKL. CDR3 size: 14 residues. Unmatched junction bases numbered 7, after V lost 4 bases and J lost 6 bases. CDR3 loop: CASSRLQGAGEQYF. The CDR3 DNA sequence: TGCGCCAGCAGCCGACTACAGGGGGCGGGCGAGCAGTACTTC.

This clonotype came up once. One junction end does not reproduce the germline sequence, and a read error may be involved. The V call is TRBV28, the J call TRBJ2-2; perhaps TRBD1 as D (7 bases). Germline CDR1 is MDHEN and CDR2 is SYDVKM. The CDR3 contains 14 residues. CDR3 region: CASTTGQNTGGLFF. As DNA, the CDR3 is TGTGCCAGCACCACGGGACAGAACACCGGGGGGCTGTTTTTT.

This clonotype has more than one count but fewer than ten. V is TRBV5-1 and J is TRBJ1-1; 8 bases are shared with TRBD1. Per germline, CDR1 SGHRS and CDR2 YFSETQ. Germline trimming cut 5 bases from V and 3 bases from J; bases unmatched to any gene: 6. This CDR3 is 14 amino acids long. The CDR3 region is CASSFSTGDTEAFF. The CDR3 DNA is TGCGCCAGCAGTTTCTCGACAGGGGACACTGAAGCTTTCTTT.

In the case of this clonotype: This sequence may be a read error, since a much larger clone differs from it by one base. The V and J genes are TRBV27 and TRBJ2-1; D is perhaps TRBD2 (6 bases). The CDR3 covers 13 residues. Germline CDR1 and CDR2: MNHEY and SMNVEV (reference sequence). V lost 4 bases and J lost 8, with 12 bases in between. The CDR3 DNA reads TGTGCCAGCAGTTGGGGGACTTACGATGAGCAGTTCTTC. Its protein product is CASSWGTYDEQFF.

The chain combines TRBV28 with TRBJ2-1; 9 bases are shared with TRBD2. The V gene's germline CDR1 is MDHEN and CDR2 SYDVKM. CDR3 length equals 15 residues. The V and J ends lost 2 bases and 5 bases, in that order; junction bases with no gene match: 4. The CDR3 bases are TGTGCCAGCAGTTTAGGACTAGCGATTAACAATGAGCAGTTCTTC. This translates into CASSLGLAINNEQFF.

This clonotype was detected ten times or more. CDR3: CASSQHREWTDTF. CDR3 DNA: TGTGCCAGCAGTCAACACAGGGAATGGACGGACACCTTC. This rearrangement joins TRBV6-1 to TRBJ1-2, with a weak D call TRBD1 (6 bases). The CDR3 sequence is 13 residues long. The V and J ends lost 5 bases and 12 bases respectively, with 19 bases between them. Germline CDR1 MNHNS, CDR2 SASEGT.